One sample yielded the 10 T cell receptor beta chains listed below, sequenced in a study of blood T cell repertoires in COVID-19. Sequencing was performed with immunoSEQ multiplex PCR; in TCRdb, only in-frame clones are kept and a portion is missing. Of about 80,000 clones in the sample, over 80% were seen once. Sequencing was done on a sample of peripheral blood. Source of these receptors: a human donor in a cohort sampled during active COVID-19.

The chain is built from TRBV19 and TRBJ2-3; the match to TRBD1 covers 8 bases. The V and J ends lost 6 bases and 5 bases, in that order; junction bases with no gene match: 4. CDR3 length: 13 residues. Germline V gives CDR1 LNHDA, CDR2 SQIVND (reference sequence). The CDR3 nucleotides read TGTGCCAGTAGGGGAGACAGGGGAGATACGCAGTATTTT. Amino acids: CASRGDRGDTQYF.

J is TRBJ2-3 and V is TRBV2; 8 bases align to TRBD2. J lost 4 bases, V lost 0 bases, and 9 bases had no gene match. There are 17 residues in the CDR3. The germline CDR1 and CDR2 sequences are SNHLY and FYNNEI. This chain's CDR3 is CASSEAGGLERADTQYF. The CDR3 region has the DNA TGTGCCAGCAGTGAAGCCGGGGGACTAGAGAGGGCAGATACGCAGTATTTT. Using reference TRBV2 and TRBJ2-3 for the parts outside the CDR3, the full variable domain is EPEVTQTPSHQVTQMGQEVILRCVPISNHLYFYWYRQILGQKVEFLVSFYNNEISEKSEIFDDQFSVERPDGSNFTLKIRSTKLEDSAMYFCASSEAGGLERADTQYFGPGTRLTVL.

This clone was detected a few times. The chain recombines TRBV7-2 with TRBJ1-1, with unresolved D. The V end was cut by 1 base, the J end by 1 base, with 13 bases between. The length of the CDR3 is 16 residues. Germline values: CDR1 SGHTA, CDR2 FQGNSA. The CDR3: CASSLGRRIRNTEAFF. The DNA for the CDR3 is TGTGCCAGCAGCTTAGGTCGCAGGATTCGGAACACTGAAGCTTTCTTT.

This sequence joins TRBV12-5 and TRBJ2-1; tentatively, D is TRBD1 (6 bases). The CDR3 length is 15 residues. Germline CDR1 and CDR2: LGHNT and FRNRAP. V was cut by 2 bases and J by 6 bases, with 14 bases left in between. The DNA of the CDR3 is TGTGCTAGTGGTTTGCCCCCAGGGGCCACCAATGAGCAGTTCTTC. Its protein product is CASGLPPGATNEQFF.

This chain connects TRBV11-3 to TRBJ1-1; TRBD1 matches 9 bases. The junction had 5 bases not matched to a gene; V was cut back by 5 bases and J by 1 base. The CDR3 covers 15 residues. Germline V lookup: CDR1 SGHNT, CDR2 YENEEA. The CDR3 DNA is TGTGCCAGCAGCCCCGGGACAGGGTCGAACACTGAAGCTTTCTTT. Protein: CASSPGTGSNTEAFF.

This chain connects TRBV29-1 to TRBJ2-5; 8 nucleotides match TRBD1. With 5 bases clipped from V and 5 bases from J, the junction kept 4 bases outside the gene matches. From germline, CDR1 is SQVTM and CDR2 ANQGSEA. The CDR3 has 12 amino acids. As DNA, the CDR3 is TGCAGCGTTACCACAGGGGGGGAGACCCAGTACTTC. Its translation is CSVTTGGETQYF. The full variable domain, its missing parts supplied by reference TRBV29-1 and TRBJ2-5, is SAVISQKPSRDICQRGTSLTIQCQVDSQVTMMFWYRQQPGQSLTLIATANQGSEATYESGFVIDKFPISRPNLTFSTLTVSNMSPEDSSIYLCSVTTGGETQYFGPGTRLLVL.

J is TRBJ2-3 and V is TRBV19; perhaps TRBD2 as D (6 bases). The CDR3 contains 15 residues. Germline V gene data show CDR1 as LNHDA and CDR2 as SQIVND (reference sequence). The V end was cut by 5 bases, the J end by 3 bases, with 15 bases between. In DNA form, the CDR3 reads TGTGCCAGTAGTCTCGCGGGGAGTCCAACAGATACGCAGTATTTT. This encodes CASSLAGSPTDTQYF.

The chain joins TRBV18 to TRBJ1-4; D unresolved. Germline CDR1 KGHSH, CDR2 LQKENI. The CDR3 is made up of 15 amino acids. The ends were cut back, 3 bases at V and 3 bases at J, with 11 bases in the middle. The CDR3 protein is CASSPSASSNEKLFF. DNA for the CDR3: TGTGCCAGCTCACCTTCAGCGAGCTCTAATGAAAAACTGTTTTTT.

V is TRBV29-1 and J is TRBJ2-3, with D perhaps matching TRBD2 (6 bases). This CDR3 contains 12 residues. Germline lookup yields CDR1 SQVTM and CDR2 ANQGSEA. V dropped 7 bases and J dropped 3 bases, with 11 bases sitting between them. CDR3: CSGKRGTDTQYF. CDR3 DNA sequence: TGCAGCGGGAAACGGGGGACAGATACGCAGTATTTT.

This chain connects TRBV28 to TRBJ2-7, with D unclear. Germline CDR1 MDHEN, CDR2 SYDVKM. The CDR3 sequence is 13 residues long. V gave up 2 bases and J gave up 1 base, with 6 bases separating them. CDR3 DNA: TGTGCCAGCAGTTTACGGAGATCCTACGAGCAGTACTTC. Its translation is CASSLRRSYEQYF.